At least ten counts were recorded for the clone carrying this TCR beta chain. Antigen: not known. The sample originates from a study of early T cells in non-severe SARS-CoV-2 infection. Turning to the study itself: Bulk RNA from unsorted whole blood was sequenced; chains were unpaired.

The study's findings and limits: Sequences matched to VDJdb favored anti-spike CD8 responses, while private and CD4 specificities were missed.

Molecules of cDNA were individually given unique molecular identifiers that were attached to them. Using its own MiXCR run on the 5' RACE reads, TCRdb lists one record per CDR3 protein. The sample includes about 49,000 distinct CDR3 sequences, around 6% seen only once; the top ten take 2.8%. CDR1 and CDR2 from the germline V gene are DFQATT and SNEGSKA (reference sequence). V lost 6 bases and J lost 5, with 11 bases in between. The CDR3 totals 12 residues. This material consisted of whole blood, taken at baseline. V is TRBV20-1 and J is TRBJ2-1; tentatively, D is TRBD1 or TRBD2 (5 bases each). The clonotype comes from an adult who was a healthcare worker with PCR-confirmed SARS-CoV-2 infection or an uninfected control (not recorded which). This CDR3 is CSASTGHNEQFF. DNA for the CDR3: TGCAGTGCCAGTACGGGACACAATGAGCAGTTCTTC.